This T cell receptor beta chain was sequenced in a study of cytomegalovirus exposure and HLA in healthy donors. Study results and limitations: In a later analysis, common viral pathogens appeared linked to several of the most significant clusters.

A remark on this clone: Its target is not known.

13 Jbeta primers and 60 Vbeta primers were used for the PCR. Profiling relied on immunoSEQ multiplex PCR, and the TCRdb table lists in-frame clones only, not all of them. Altogether 140,000 or so clones are present, about 70% being singletons, with the ten largest covering approximately 4.3%. Germline V gene sequence: CDR1 GTSNPN, CDR2 SVGIG (reference sequence). CDR3 length: 12 amino acids. Input material: PBMCs. The chain is built from TRBV30 and TRBJ2-5, with 9 positions matching TRBD2. The last part of the DNA fits TRBJ2-7 better; the J call may be wrong. The clonotype comes from a man aged 60-69 years in good health and CMV-seronegative. This CDR3 is CAGSGGSYEQYF. DNA for the CDR3: TGTGCCGGTAGCGGGGGCTCCTACGAGCAGTACTTC.